One sample yielded the 28 T cell receptor beta chains listed below, sequenced in a study of control samples from healthy donors and cancer patients. Clones were sequenced by immunoSEQ multiplex PCR, and TCRdb holds only the in-frame ones, with some missing. The sample shows 140,000 to 150,000 clones, more than 85% of them seen only once. Material for sequencing was blood. Receptors originate from a man aged 25 to 40 in good health.

The chain recombines TRBV19 with TRBJ2-1; D possibly uses TRBD1 or TRBD2 (6 bases each). V gave up 4 bases and J gave up 5 bases, with 12 bases separating them. The germline V gene has CDR1 LNHDA and CDR2 SQIVND (reference sequence). This CDR3 comprises 14 residues. This CDR3 is CASSTWGDNNEQFF. The DNA for the CDR3 is TGTGCCAGTAGTACGTGGGGGGACAACAATGAGCAGTTCTTC.

For the CDR3, the DNA is TGTGCCAGCAGTCCCTCCCCCCAGGACGGCTACACCTTC. Its translation: CASSPSPQDGYTF. The rearrangement joins TRBV12-3 or TRBV12-4 to TRBJ1-2, with D unresolved. Trimming stripped 5 bases from V and 8 bases from J, with 15 bases between. The CDR3 is 13 residues long.

The V call is TRBV7-9, the J call TRBJ2-2; D is possibly TRBD1 (6 bases). V was pared by 3 bases and J by 2 bases, with 13 bases between. The CDR3 covers 16 residues. Looked up from germline, CDR1 is SEHNR and CDR2 is FQNEAQ (reference sequence). The chain's CDR3 is CASSLGKGVNTGELFF. In DNA, the CDR3 is TGTGCCAGCAGCTTGGGAAAGGGGGTAAACACCGGGGAGCTGTTTTTT.

V gene TRBV18 combines with J gene TRBJ1-1, with 9 bases identical to TRBD1. With 4 bases clipped from V and 3 bases from J, the junction kept 6 bases outside the gene matches. CDR3 size: 15 residues. From germline, CDR1 is KGHSH and CDR2 LQKENI. The CDR3 loop reads CASSQGTGLDTEAFF. CDR3 coding DNA: TGTGCCAGCTCACAAGGGACAGGGCTTGACACTGAAGCTTTCTTT.

The rearrangement uses TRBV6-5 and TRBJ2-2; no reliable D call. Germline V gene sequence: CDR1 MNHEY, CDR2 SVGAGI. V was pared by 2 bases and J by 0 bases, with 7 bases between. CDR3 length equals 15 residues. The CDR3 loop reads CASSYVGANTGELFF. For the CDR3, the DNA is TGTGCCAGCAGTTACGTCGGAGCGAACACCGGGGAGCTGTTTTTT.

The CDR3 DNA is TGTGCCAGCAGCGTAGTGACCAGCGGGGGGGCCAATGAGCAGTTCTTC. As protein: CASSVVTSGGANEQFF. The V and J genes are TRBV9 and TRBJ2-1, with 10 bases matching TRBD2. The V and J ends lost 0 bases and 6 bases, in that order; junction bases with no gene match: 6. Per the germline V gene, CDR1 is SGDLS and CDR2 is YYNGEE. The CDR3 extends over 16 amino acids. Drawing the rest from reference TRBV9 and TRBJ2-1, the complete variable domain is DSGVTQTPKHLITATGQRVTLRCSPRSGDLSVYWYQQSLDQGLQFLIQYYNGEERAKGNILERFSAQQFPDLHSELNLSSLELGDSALYFCASSVVTSGGANEQFFGPGTRLTVL.

The chain is built from TRBV6-5 and TRBJ2-3, with D hard to call. Germline V gene lookup returns CDR1 MNHEY and CDR2 SVGAGI. The V gene lost 0 bases and the J gene lost 4 bases, with 8 bases spanning the gap. This CDR3 has 14 amino acids. The CDR3 reads CASSYSSLPDTQYF. The CDR3, as DNA: TGTGCCAGCAGTTACTCGAGTTTGCCAGATACGCAGTATTTT.

The chain employs TRBV3-1 (or the pseudogene TRBV3-2) and TRBJ1-4; D perhaps matches TRBD1 (5 bases). The V end lost 3 bases, the J end lost 4 bases, and 12 bases lay between the germline ends. The CDR3 covers 15 residues. Per the germline V gene, CDR1 is LGHDT and CDR2 is YNNKEL (reference sequence). Here the CDR3 DNA reads TGTGCCAGCAGCCAGAGGGGCGCCGATAATGAAAAACTGTTTTTT. Its translation is CASSQRGADNEKLFF.

The CDR3 nucleotides are TGTGCCAGCAGTTTTGCTATGAACACTGAAGCTTTCTTT. It codes for CASSFAMNTEAFF. The J gene is TRBJ1-1, the V gene TRBV27, with no clear D. The CDR3 is 13 amino acids. V shed 3 bases and J shed 0 bases, with 5 bases lying between them. Germline CDR1 reads MNHEY; CDR2 reads SMNVEV (reference sequence).

This clone was detected once. The V gene is TRBV6-6, the J gene TRBJ1-3; D is ambiguous. The CDR3 loop spans 12 amino acids. Germline assignment: CDR1 MNHNY and CDR2 SVGAGI (reference sequence). V was clipped by 2 bases and J by 6 bases, with 5 bases between them. As DNA, the CDR3 is TGTGCCAGCAGTTACGGGGAAAACACCATATATTTT. Translated, it gives CASSYGENTIYF.

The V and J genes are TRBV6-1 and TRBJ2-7; D uncertain. V was trimmed by 1 base and J by 2 bases, leaving 6 bases between them. The CDR3 sequence is 13 residues long. The germline V gene encodes CDR1 MNHNS and CDR2 SASEGT. CDR3 sequence (DNA): TGTGCCAGCAGTGAAGGTATTCCCTACGAGCAGTACTTC. Its protein product is CASSEGIPYEQYF.

The chain couples TRBV5-1 to TRBJ1-1; TRBD1 aligns across 8 bases. V dropped 1 base and J dropped 8; count of bases not matched to a gene: 7. Germline V CDR1 and CDR2: SGHRS, YFSETQ. This CDR3 region has 14 residues. The chain's CDR3 is CASSLIGQGGEAFF. The CDR3 nucleotides read TGCGCCAGCAGCTTGATAGGACAGGGAGGGGAAGCTTTCTTT.

The rearrangement joins TRBV3-1 (or the pseudogene TRBV3-2) to TRBJ1-1; TRBD1 agrees at 7 bases. The V gene end was trimmed by 0 bases and the J gene end by 6 bases; junction bases not matched to a gene: 13. This CDR3 region has 17 residues. Looked up from germline, CDR1 is LGHDT and CDR2 is YNNKEL (reference sequence). DNA of the CDR3: TGTGCCAGCAGCCAAGATATACCGGACAGGTTAAAGGCTGAAGCTTTCTTT. This codes for CASSQDIPDRLKAEAFF.

The chain joins TRBV9 to TRBJ2-7; the match to TRBD1 covers 8 bases. The V gene end was trimmed by 0 bases and the J gene end by 2 bases; junction bases not matched to a gene: 1. Per the germline V gene, CDR1 is SGDLS and CDR2 is YYNGEE. This CDR3 has 14 amino acids. CDR3 in DNA: TGTGCCAGCAGCGTAGGGGACAGGACCTACGAGCAGTACTTC. This encodes CASSVGDRTYEQYF.

The genes are TRBV24-1 and TRBJ2-7; 12 bases map to TRBD2. Germline V gives CDR1 KGHDR, CDR2 SFDVKD. This CDR3 has 15 residues. With 1 base clipped from V and 5 bases from J, the junction kept 2 bases outside the gene matches. In DNA form, the CDR3 reads TGTGCCACCAGTGATTTCACTAGCGGGGGGCACGAGCAGTACTTC. It yields the protein CATSDFTSGGHEQYF.

The rearrangement uses TRBV12-3 or TRBV12-4 and TRBJ1-5; TRBD1 is a possible D gene (6 bases). The V end was cut by 9 bases, the J end by 5 bases, with 14 bases between. CDR3 length equals 13 residues. CDR3 protein: CASMDRVDQPQHF. CDR3 nucleotide sequence: TGTGCCAGTATGGACAGAGTCGATCAGCCCCAGCATTTT.

The chain employs TRBV7-6 and TRBJ1-3, with TRBD1 matching over 9 bases. Germline trimming cut 3 bases from V and 8 bases from J; bases unmatched to any gene: 11. Germline loops: CDR1 SGHVS, CDR2 FNYEAQ. This CDR3 has 16 residues. The CDR3 sequence: CASSFPGQGSMHTIYF. CDR3 nucleotides: TGTGCCAGCAGCTTTCCGGGACAGGGATCGATGCACACCATATATTTT.

The chain recombines TRBV5-5 with TRBJ2-7; no clear D. Deletions cut 2 bases from V and 6 bases from J, with 12 bases between. The CDR3 covers 13 residues. Germline lookup yields CDR1 SGHKS and CDR2 YYEKEE (reference sequence). The chain's CDR3 is CASSLSGAAEQYF. Here the CDR3 DNA reads TGTGCCAGCAGCTTAAGTGGCGCCGCCGAGCAGTACTTC.

This clone was observed once. The chain couples TRBV9 to TRBJ2-1; 7 bases line up with TRBD2. Germline assignment: CDR1 SGDLS and CDR2 YYNGEE. Trimming removed 4 bases from V and 7 bases from J; junction bases left unmatched: 11. There are 15 residues in the CDR3. This chain's CDR3 is CASSPSGVQWNEQFF. For the CDR3, the DNA is TGTGCCAGCAGCCCCAGCGGGGTCCAGTGGAATGAGCAGTTCTTC.

The chain carries TRBV28 and TRBJ2-1, with 10 bases fitting TRBD2. The CDR3 length is 15 residues. The germline gives CDR1 MDHEN, CDR2 SYDVKM. V shed 7 bases and J 5 bases; nucleotides not matched to a gene: 8. The CDR3, as DNA: TGTGCCAGCACCGACAGCGGGGGGGTAGACAATGAGCAGTTCTTC. Translated: CASTDSGGVDNEQFF.

The chain is built from TRBV5-1 and TRBJ2-1; D call uncertain. Trimming pared 4 bases from V and 6 bases from J, leaving 17 bases between. The germline V gene has CDR1 SGHRS and CDR2 YFSETQ. The CDR3 extends over 15 amino acids. CDR3 sequence (DNA): TGCGCCAGCAGCGCTCCCCTGACGAGCCGCAATGAGCAGTTCTTC. This sequence encodes CASSAPLTSRNEQFF.

The chain recombines TRBV5-1 with TRBJ2-3; D not certain. CDR1 is SGHRS, CDR2 YFSETQ, per germline. This CDR3 has 13 residues. The V gene lost 0 bases and the J gene lost 5 bases, with 7 bases spanning the gap. As DNA, the CDR3 is TGCGCCAGCAGCTTGGGCGGTAAAGATACGCAGTATTTT. Translating gives CASSLGGKDTQYF.

The chain combines TRBV27 with TRBJ1-5; 8 bases agree with TRBD1. In germline, CDR1 is MNHEY, CDR2 SMNVEV (reference sequence). J was trimmed by 1 base and V by 7 bases; bases with no gene match: 3. CDR3 length: 14 amino acids. The CDR3 DNA sequence: TGTGCCAGCAACCGACAGGGGAGCAATCAGCCCCAGCATTTT. Protein sequence: CASNRQGSNQPQHF.

The rearrangement links TRBV7-3 to TRBJ2-1; D not resolved. Germline CDR1 is SGHTA and CDR2 is FQGTGA. CDR3 length equals 16 residues. V lost 0 bases and J 3 bases, leaving 12 bases between the germline ends. The CDR3 nucleotides read TGTGCCAGCAGCTTAACGGGAATAGGGCTCTACAATGAGCAGTTCTTC. It yields the protein CASSLTGIGLYNEQFF. Full variable domain (missing parts from reference TRBV7-3 and TRBJ2-1): GAGVSQTPSNKVTEKGKYVELRCDPISGHTALYWYRQSLGQGPEFLIYFQGTGAADDSGLPNDRFFAVRPEGSVSTLKIQRTERGDSAVYLCASSLTGIGLYNEQFFGPGTRLTVL.

This clone was seen a single time. The chain joins TRBV21-1 to TRBJ2-3; TRBD1 is the table's D call, not checked against the DNA. TRBV21-1 is a pseudogene locus. The CDR3 runs to 16 residues. DNA for the CDR3: TGTGCCAGCAGCAAAGCTGGGGACAGGTACACAGATACGCAGTATTTT. Encoded protein: CASSKAGDRYTDTQYF.

This sequence joins TRBV5-1 and TRBJ2-7; tentative D call: TRBD1 (5 bases). Trimming left V 1 base short and J 0 bases short, with 11 bases between. Germline V gene sequence: CDR1 SGHRS, CDR2 YFSETQ. The CDR3 is made up of 15 amino acids. The CDR3 region is CASSLSRVGSYEQYF. For the CDR3, the DNA is TGCGCCAGCAGCTTGAGCAGGGTGGGCTCCTACGAGCAGTACTTC.

The chain couples TRBV19 to TRBJ1-5; TRBD1 aligns across 7 bases. This CDR3 region has 17 residues. CDR1 is LNHDA and CDR2 is SQIVND in the germline V gene (reference sequence). The V segment lost 5 bases and the J segment 8 bases; nucleotides outside the gene matches: 18. The CDR3 loop is CASSAGRHRGPLEPQHF. DNA of the CDR3: TGTGCCAGTAGTGCCGGACGTCACAGGGGCCCTTTGGAGCCCCAGCATTTT.

J is TRBJ1-1 and V is TRBV25-1, with 7 bases that match TRBD1. The V gene's germline CDR1 is MGHDK and CDR2 SYGVNS. The CDR3 is 13 amino acids. Unmatched junction bases numbered 0, after V lost 1 base and J lost 4 bases. CDR3 nucleotide sequence: TGTGCCAGCAGTGAATCAGGGGGCACTGAAGCTTTCTTT. It yields the protein CASSESGGTEAFF.